This is a list of T cell receptor beta chains from one sample in a study of T cell clones after liver transplantation. Sequencing used immunoSEQ multiplex PCR; TCRdb keeps in-frame clones, though not all of them. This table holds tens of thousands of clones, 90% found once. Sequencing used CD4+ T cells from blood, obtained before liver transplant. The receptor set was obtained from a human donor who received a liver transplant. Each CDR3 is given with its conserved first and last residue. The D gene is left open where the match is weak. Clone size is given for some rows only: seen once, a few or many times, or a class if the clone is expanded.

TRBD2	TRBV7-3	TRBJ2-5	.	CASSFASGKLWETQYF	TGTGCCAGCAGCTTTGCTAGCGGGAAGTTGTGGGAGACCCAGTACTTC
.	TRBV7-8	TRBJ2-7	once	CASSQVKGSGEQYF	TGTGCCAGCAGCCAGGTGAAAGGTTCCGGGGAGCAGTACTTC
.	TRBV5-1	TRBJ2-3	.	CASSPGTDTQYF	TGCGCCAGCAGCCCCGGCACAGATACGCAGTATTTT
.	TRBV4-2	TRBJ2-1	.	CASSQGTGWPYNEQFF	TGTGCCAGCAGCCAAGGGACGGGGTGGCCCTACAATGAGCAGTTCTTC
.	TRBV5-8	TRBJ1-3	.	CASSPQGSRSGNTIYF	TGTGCCAGCAGCCCCCAAGGCAGCCGCTCTGGAAACACCATATATTTT
.	TRBV7-8	TRBJ1-1	.	CASSPRGTEAFF	TGTGCCAGCAGCCCACGGGGAACTGAAGCTTTCTTT
.	TRBV2	TRBJ1-5	.	CASSALRDQPQHF	TGTGCCAGCAGTGCACTACGTGATCAGCCCCAGCATTTT
.	TRBV15	TRBJ2-1	.	CATSRDLLTLGNEQFF	TGTGCCACCAGCAGAGATCTATTGACCCTAGGTAATGAGCAGTTCTTC
.	TRBV11-2	TRBJ2-4	once	CASSPRIGQGYIQYF	TGTGCCAGCAGCCCTCGAATAGGTCAGGGATACATTCAGTACTTC
.	TRBV6-1	TRBJ1-6	.	CASSEALGIGSPLHF	TGTGCCAGCAGTGAAGCCTTGGGCATAGGTTCACCCCTCCACTTT
.	TRBV11-2	TRBJ1-1	.	CASSSTVGGTEAFF	TGTGCCAGCAGTTCAACAGTCGGGGGAACTGAAGCTTTCTTT
TRBD1	TRBV18	TRBJ2-7	.	CASSPLTGDEQYF	TGTGCCAGCTCCCCTCTGACAGGGGACGAGCAGTACTTC
.	TRBV5-4	TRBJ2-3	.	CASSSREGATDTQYF	TGTGCCAGCAGCTCCCGGGAAGGAGCCACAGATACGCAGTATTTT
.	TRBV9	TRBJ2-2	.	CASSVGHPNTGELFF	TGTGCCAGCAGCGTAGGACACCCTAACACCGGGGAGCTGTTTTTT
TRBD2	TRBV5-1	TRBJ2-5	.	CASSPLAGPQETQYF	TGCGCCAGCAGCCCATTAGCGGGGCCGCAAGAGACCCAGTACTTC
.	TRBV29-1	TRBJ2-2	.	CSVGSNTGELFF	TGCAGCGTTGGGTCGAACACCGGGGAGCTGTTTTTT
TRBD1	TRBV19	TRBJ1-2	.	CASRLIGTGFSGYTF	TGTGCCAGTAGGCTAATCGGGACAGGGTTTTCTGGCTACACCTTC
.	TRBV19	TRBJ2-2	.	CASSTRAGGTGELFF	TGTGCCAGTAGCACCCGGGCAGGAGGCACCGGGGAGCTGTTTTTT
.	TRBV11-2	TRBJ1-5	.	CASSSTNQPQHF	TGTGCCAGCAGCTCCACGAACCAGCCCCAGCATTTT
.	TRBV18	TRBJ2-7	.	CASSRCSGLCEQYF	TGTGCCAGCTCACGTTGTTCAGGACTGTGCGAGCAGTACTTC
TRBD1	TRBV27	TRBJ1-1	.	CASRRQGLQGVEAFF	TGTGCCAGCAGAAGACAGGGTTTGCAGGGAGTAGAAGCTTTCTTT
TRBD2	TRBV28	TRBJ2-7	.	CASRAGGPEEQYF	TGTGCCAGCAGGGCGGGAGGGCCAGAAGAGCAGTACTTC
.	TRBV27	TRBJ2-5	.	CARGEAGGKETQYF	TGTGCCAGGGGAGAGGCAGGGGGGAAGGAGACCCAGTACTTC
TRBD2	TRBV5-8	TRBJ2-1	.	CASSLSGTNEQFF	TGTGCCAGCAGCTTAAGCGGGACCAATGAGCAGTTCTTC
TRBD1	TRBV11-3	TRBJ2-7	.	CASSMGQRSYEQYF	TGTGCCAGCAGCATGGGACAGAGGTCCTACGAGCAGTACTTC
TRBD1	TRBV5-1	TRBJ1-1	.	CASSPTGGSTEAFF	TGCGCCAGCAGCCCAACAGGGGGTTCCACTGAAGCTTTCTTT
TRBD2	TRBV5-1	TRBJ2-5	.	CASSSGLAGGRMGETQYF	TGCGCCAGCAGCTCCGGACTAGCGGGAGGGAGGATGGGGGAGACCCAGTACTTC
.	TRBV6-1	TRBJ1-5	few	CASRATGPAQHF	TGTGCCAGCAGGGCCACAGGGCCGGCCCAGCATTTT
.	TRBV9	TRBJ2-2	.	CASSVEVGELFF	TGTGCCAGCAGCGTAGAGGTCGGGGAGCTGTTTTTT
TRBD1	TRBV5-6	TRBJ2-7	.	CASSTKDRTYEQYF	TGTGCCAGCAGCACTAAGGACAGGACCTACGAGCAGTACTTC
TRBD1	TRBV19	TRBJ2-7	.	CASSTSGQGTYEQYF	TGTGCCAGTAGTACTTCGGGACAGGGGACCTACGAGCAGTACTTC
TRBD2	TRBV5-1	TRBJ2-3	.	CASSLIGTSGTDTQYF	TGCGCCAGCAGCTTGATTGGGACTAGCGGCACAGATACGCAGTATTTT
.	TRBV2	TRBJ2-5	.	CASSEQGPGETQYF	TGTGCCAGCAGTGAACAGGGCCCGGGGGAGACCCAGTACTTC
TRBD1	TRBV7-2	TRBJ2-2	.	CASSPGQGRTGELFF	TGTGCCAGCAGCCCAGGACAGGGAAGGACCGGGGAGCTGTTTTTT
.	TRBV11-2	TRBJ2-6	.	CASTTIGSSLSGANVLTF	TGTGCCAGCACCACCATTGGGTCTTCACTCTCTGGGGCCAACGTCCTGACTTTC
.	TRBV7-2	TRBJ1-2	few	CASSLLTAYGYTF	TGTGCCAGCAGCTTATTGACGGCATATGGCTACACCTTC
TRBD1	TRBV5-6	TRBJ1-3	.	CASSTQGARGNTIYF	TGTGCCAGCAGCACACAGGGGGCGCGTGGAAACACCATATATTTT
.	TRBV10-3	TRBJ2-6	.	CAISESASGANVLTF	TGTGCCATCAGTGAGTCTGCCTCTGGGGCCAACGTCCTGACTTTC
.	TRBV15	TRBJ1-2	once	CATSRDRALSYGYTF	TGTGCCACCAGCAGAGATAGGGCGTTAAGCTATGGCTACACCTTC
.	TRBV7-9	TRBJ2-4	.	CASSSRDAVYF	TGTGCCAGCAGCTCTAGAGACGCGGTTTACTTC
TRBD1	TRBV27	TRBJ1-1	.	CASRDRGNTEAFF	TGTGCCAGCAGAGACAGGGGGAACACTGAAGCTTTCTTT
.	TRBV9	TRBJ1-1	.	CASSVTDSNTEAFF	TGTGCCAGCAGCGTAACGGACAGTAACACTGAAGCTTTCTTT
TRBD1	TRBV6-5	TRBJ1-2	.	CASSPRQGLGGYTF	TGTGCCAGCAGTCCTCGACAGGGATTAGGAGGCTACACCTTC
.	TRBV7-2	TRBJ2-5	.	CASSPHQETQYF	TGTGCCAGCAGCCCGCACCAAGAGACCCAGTACTTC
TRBD2	TRBV5-5	TRBJ2-3	.	CASSYTSGSDTQYF	TGTGCCAGCAGCTATACTAGCGGGAGCGATACGCAGTATTTT
.	TRBV29-1	TRBJ2-1	.	CSRDTGQGNEQFF	TGCAGCAGAGATACAGGGCAAGGTAATGAGCAGTTCTTC
.	TRBV18	TRBJ2-3	.	CASSLQGFRTDTQYF	TGTGCCAGCTCACTGCAGGGTTTCCGCACAGATACGCAGTATTTT
TRBD2	TRBV13	TRBJ2-3	.	CASSFSSGSDTQYF	TGTGCCAGCAGCTTTTCTAGCGGCTCGGATACGCAGTATTTT
TRBD2	TRBV7-9	TRBJ2-3	once	CASSRYLGTSGSTDTQYF	TGTGCCAGCAGCCGATACCTAGGGACTAGCGGGAGCACAGATACGCAGTATTTT
.	TRBV6-1	TRBJ2-5	.	CASSENRAETQYF	TGTGCCAGCAGTGAAAACAGGGCGGAGACCCAGTACTTC
TRBD2	TRBV6-5	TRBJ2-1	.	CASSYRASGYNEQFF	TGTGCCAGCAGTTACCGGGCTAGCGGATACAATGAGCAGTTCTTC
TRBD1	TRBV4-1	TRBJ2-5	.	CASSQGDRDEETQYF	TGCGCCAGCAGCCAAGGAGACAGGGACGAAGAGACCCAGTACTTC
.	TRBV6-1	TRBJ1-1	.	CASKYNTEAFF	TGTGCCAGCAAATACAACACTGAAGCTTTCTTT
.	TRBV5-4	TRBJ2-1	.	CASSLDSGHNEQFF	TGTGCCAGCAGCTTGGATTCGGGGCACAATGAGCAGTTCTTC
.	TRBV5-1	TRBJ1-2	few	CASSLDGGRGGYTF	TGCGCCAGCAGCTTGGACGGGGGCAGAGGTGGCTACACCTTC
.	TRBV7-8	TRBJ2-3	once	CASSLRGLTDTQYF	TGTGCCAGCAGCTTGCGGGGCCTCACAGATACGCAGTATTTT
.	TRBV2	TRBJ2-3	.	CASGRFTDTQYF	TGTGCCAGCGGCAGATTCACAGATACGCAGTATTTT